A selection of T cell receptor beta chains follows, all from one sample in a study of blood T cell repertoires in COVID-19. Clones were sequenced by immunoSEQ multiplex PCR, and TCRdb holds only the in-frame ones, with some missing. The data hold some 200,000 clones, with around 80% observed a single time. The specimen was peripheral blood. The receptors come from a woman older than 75 with COVID-19, enrolled during active disease. Each CDR3 is given with its conserved first and last residue. A D gene is named only where the DNA matches it firmly. Clone size is not always given. Where it is, it says once, few, many or a class for expanded clones.

d_call: TRBD1; v_call: TRBV6-6; j_call: TRBJ1-2; clone_size: -; cdr3_nt: TGTGCCAGCAGTTACACTCCGACAGGGGGCGACTATGGCTACACCTTC; cdr3_aa: CASSYTPTGGDYGYTF
d_call: -; v_call: TRBV5-1; j_call: TRBJ2-5; clone_size: -; cdr3_nt: TGCGCCAGCAGCTTTGAGGGAGGTAAAGAGACCCAGTACTTC; cdr3_aa: CASSFEGGKETQYF
d_call: -; v_call: TRBV7-2; j_call: TRBJ2-7; clone_size: -; cdr3_nt: TGTGCCAGCAGCTTAACGGGGGACGAGCAGTACTTC; cdr3_aa: CASSLTGDEQYF
d_call: -; v_call: TRBV7-6; j_call: TRBJ2-5; clone_size: few; cdr3_nt: TGTGCCAGCAGCTTCCCACTAGCTGGCATGGAGACCCAGTACTTC; cdr3_aa: CASSFPLAGMETQYF
d_call: TRBD1; v_call: TRBV30; j_call: TRBJ1-5; clone_size: once; cdr3_nt: TGTGCCTGGAGCGACAGGGGTCAGCCCCAGCATTTT; cdr3_aa: CAWSDRGQPQHF
d_call: TRBD2; v_call: TRBV7-2; j_call: TRBJ2-7; clone_size: once; cdr3_nt: TGTGCCAGCAGCTTAACTAGCGGCACCTACGAGCAGTACTTC; cdr3_aa: CASSLTSGTYEQYF
d_call: -; v_call: TRBV5-6; j_call: TRBJ2-3; clone_size: -; cdr3_nt: TGTGCCAGCAGCTTGAGGATAACCGGGGTCTCCACAGATACGCAGTATTTT; cdr3_aa: CASSLRITGVSTDTQYF
d_call: -; v_call: TRBV19; j_call: TRBJ1-2; clone_size: -; cdr3_nt: TGTGCCAGTAGTATGTCCCAGGGGGGCTACACCTTC; cdr3_aa: CASSMSQGGYTF
d_call: TRBD1; v_call: TRBV19; j_call: TRBJ1-5; clone_size: -; cdr3_nt: TGTGCCAGTACGTTAGGACAGGGTTATCAGCCCCAGCATTTT; cdr3_aa: CASTLGQGYQPQHF
d_call: -; v_call: TRBV3-1/TRBV3-2; j_call: TRBJ1-2; clone_size: -; cdr3_nt: TGTGCCAGCAGCCGAACAGGAAACTATGGCTACACCTTC; cdr3_aa: CASSRTGNYGYTF
d_call: TRBD1; v_call: TRBV28; j_call: TRBJ1-1; clone_size: -; cdr3_nt: TGTGCCGGGACGAAGAAGGGACAGGCGGCAGGGCGAGCTTTCTTT; cdr3_aa: CAGTKKGQAAGRAFF
d_call: TRBD1; v_call: TRBV7-2; j_call: TRBJ2-7; clone_size: -; cdr3_nt: TGTGCCAGCAGCTTATCCGGACAGGACTCCTACGAGCAGTACTTC; cdr3_aa: CASSLSGQDSYEQYF